The next 16 T cell receptor beta chains were all read from a single sample in a study of cytotoxic CD8 clonotypes in ibrutinib-treated CLL. TCRdb keeps only in-frame clones here, not all; method: immunoSEQ multiplex PCR. Of approximately 130,000 clones listed, 84% were seen once; the top ten hold 3% to 4%. The source material was PBMCs, sampled after 24 months of ibrutinib treatment. Source of these receptors: a human donor with chronic lymphocytic leukemia.

The chain uses TRBV11-3 and TRBJ2-3; no definite D call. The CDR3 extends over 15 amino acids. The germline gives CDR1 SGHNT, CDR2 YENEEA. V was clipped by 4 bases and J by 2 bases, with 13 bases between them. CDR3 protein: CASSSTPLPTDTQYF. The CDR3 DNA is TGTGCCAGCAGCTCAACCCCTCTTCCCACAGATACGCAGTATTTT.

For this clone: The junction and the germline gene differ at one end; a read error may be behind it. This chain links TRBV7-9 with TRBJ2-1, with 11 bases lining up with TRBD2. This CDR3 comprises 11 residues. Germline V gene lookup returns CDR1 SEHNR and CDR2 FQNEAQ (reference sequence). CDR3: CASSSTSGVVF. CDR3 DNA sequence: TGTGCCAGCAGCTCGACTAGCGGGGTTGTCTTC.

V is TRBV14 and J is TRBJ1-1, with TRBD1 as a possible D gene (5 bases). From germline, CDR1 is SGHDN and CDR2 FVKESK. CDR3 length: 15 residues. V lost 0 bases to trimming and J lost 6 bases, with 14 bases between them. The CDR3 DNA reads TGTGCCAGCAGCCAAGAACGGGCGAGGGGCGCTGAAGCTTTCTTT. Residues: CASSQERARGAEAFF.

The chain's CDR3 is CAIGASNEKLFF. Here the CDR3 DNA reads TGTGCCATCGGGGCCTCCAATGAAAAACTGTTTTTT. The V gene is TRBV10-3, the J gene TRBJ1-4; D may be TRBD1 (5 bases). Trimming took off 8 bases at V and 5 bases at J, with 9 bases between the two ends. The germline gives CDR1 ENHRY, CDR2 SYGVKD. The CDR3 is 12 residues long.

This clone was recorded a few times. This chain links TRBV2 with TRBJ1-2; a possible D gene is TRBD1 (5 bases). The V gene lost 6 bases and the J gene lost 4 bases, with 21 bases spanning the gap. Germline V CDR1 and CDR2: SNHLY, FYNNEI. This CDR3 contains 16 residues. CDR3 bases: TGTGCCAGCAGACAGGATCCGCGAGGGTTGGTCTATGGCTACACCTTC. Encoded protein: CASRQDPRGLVYGYTF.

The chain employs TRBV6-6 and TRBJ1-1; TRBD1 is a possible D gene (6 bases). CDR1 MNHNY and CDR2 SVGAGI come from the germline V gene (reference sequence). The CDR3 length is 15 residues. Trimming removed 2 bases at V and 3 bases at J, with 13 bases between. The CDR3 DNA is TGTGCCAGCAGTTACCCCCAGGGGAGGGACACTGAAGCTTTCTTT. It encodes CASSYPQGRDTEAFF.

The chain employs TRBV5-1 and TRBJ2-3; D is tentatively TRBD1 or TRBD2 (5 bases each). The V gene lost 0 bases and the J gene lost 3 bases, with 8 bases spanning the gap. The CDR3 consists of 14 residues. Germline CDR1 and CDR2: SGHRS and YFSETQ. CDR3 nucleotide sequence: TGCGCCAGCAGCTTGGGATGGGGGACAGATACGCAGTATTTT. This gives the protein CASSLGWGTDTQYF.

The chain combines TRBV7-9 with TRBJ2-7; 8 nucleotides line up with TRBD1. The CDR3 is 18 amino acids. V dropped 5 bases and J dropped 3; count of bases not matched to a gene: 18. The germline gives CDR1 SEHNR, CDR2 FQNEAQ (reference sequence). The CDR3 protein is CASSHGVQGASPDYEQYF. As DNA, the CDR3 is TGTGCCAGCAGCCACGGGGTCCAGGGGGCATCGCCTGACTACGAGCAGTACTTC.

This chain uses TRBV29-1 with TRBJ2-3; D possibly corresponds to TRBD2 (5 bases). V gave up 3 bases and J gave up 0 bases, with 10 bases separating them. This CDR3 has 14 amino acids. Germline loops: CDR1 SQVTM, CDR2 ANQGSEA. The CDR3 region is CSVDRGPSTDTQYF. DNA of the CDR3: TGCAGCGTTGACAGAGGGCCCAGCACAGATACGCAGTATTTT.

CDR3 protein: CASSPPRGTTSTGELFF. The CDR3 DNA reads TGTGCCAGCTCACCACCTCGTGGCACCACATCCACCGGGGAGCTGTTTTTT. The chain uses TRBV18 and TRBJ2-2; the D is unclear. Germline V gene sequence: CDR1 KGHSH, CDR2 LQKENI. Trimming shortened V by 0 bases and J by 4 bases, and 15 bases separated the two germline ends. This CDR3 spans 17 amino acids.

This chain links TRBV4-3 with TRBJ2-7; 11 bases fit TRBD2. Germline CDR1 is LGHNA and CDR2 is YSLEER. The CDR3 is 16 residues long. After removal of 3 bases from V and 1 base from J, the junction contained 5 bases not matched to a gene. This chain's CDR3 is CASSQDLAGGSYEQYF. In DNA, the CDR3 is TGCGCCAGCAGCCAGGACCTAGCGGGGGGTTCCTACGAGCAGTACTTC.

The V call is TRBV18, the J call TRBJ1-5; D gene unclear. The CDR3 covers 14 residues. CDR1 and CDR2 (germline): KGHSH, LQKENI. V lost 2 bases and J lost 0, with 5 bases in between. The DNA of the CDR3 is TGTGCCAGCTCACCATCCAATAGCAATCAGCCCCAGCATTTT. This gives the protein CASSPSNSNQPQHF.

The chain couples TRBV5-1 to TRBJ1-6, with 9 bases aligning to TRBD1. The CDR3 consists of 15 residues. Per germline, CDR1 SGHRS and CDR2 YFSETQ. Losses at the gene ends were 8 bases for V and 5 bases for J; bases not matched to a gene: 8. The DNA for the CDR3 is TGCGCCAGTAGGCAACGACAGGGGGATAATTCACCCCTCCACTTT. Its protein product is CASRQRQGDNSPLHF.

This chain connects TRBV30 to TRBJ1-6, with a weak D call TRBD1 (5 bases). The CDR3 sequence is 16 residues long. Trimming took 3 bases from V and 0 from J, leaving 12 bases between them. Germline CDR1 GTSNPN, CDR2 SVGIG (reference sequence). The CDR3 DNA is TGTGCCTGGAGGGGGGGACTCATCTCCTATAATTCACCCCTCCACTTT. It codes for CAWRGGLISYNSPLHF.

The chain is built from TRBV5-5 and TRBJ1-2, with TRBD1 as a possible D gene (5 bases). The CDR3 is 19 amino acids. Trimming removed 0 bases from V and 1 base from J, with 22 bases in between. Germline V gene data show CDR1 as SGHKS and CDR2 as YYEKEE (reference sequence). The CDR3 DNA reads as TGTGCCAGCAGCTTGGGTTTCTTGGGTTTGGCAGGGAGTAACTATGGCTACACCTTC. As protein: CASSLGFLGLAGSNYGYTF.

The V and J genes are TRBV6-5 and TRBJ1-2, with D possibly matching TRBD1 (5 bases). The CDR3 length is 13 residues. Trimming pared 6 bases from V and 0 bases from J, leaving 8 bases between. Germline CDR1 and CDR2: MNHEY and SVGAGI. The CDR3 sequence: CASRSTANYGYTF. The CDR3 coding sequence is TGTGCCAGCAGATCGACAGCTAACTATGGCTACACCTTC.